This T cell receptor (beta chain) was profiled in a study of T cell responses to AZD1222 COVID-19 vaccine. The study's findings and limits: In all cases, repertoires were sampled only after the peak T cell response. Spike-specific TCR breadth and depth rose after two AZD1222 doses. At study baseline, merely five or six AZD1222 recipients were seropositive.

In germline, CDR1 is SGDLS, CDR2 YYNGEE. The CDR3 totals 15 residues. The V segment lost 2 bases and the J segment 2 bases; nucleotides outside the gene matches: 5. The table came from immunoSEQ multiplex PCR; TCRdb's copy has only in-frame clones and leaves some out. The sample lists fewer than 200,000 clones, around 88% occurring once. With regard to this clone: Its antigen is unknown.

J is TRBJ1-2 and V is TRBV9; 8 bases are a match to TRBD1. The specimen comprised peripheral blood, sampled 28 days after the second AZD1222 dose. This receptor was obtained from an adult who received the AZD1222 COVID-19 vaccine. The CDR3 bases are TGTGCCAGCAGCGTTGATGGACAGGGAAACTATGGCTACACCTTC. This sequence encodes CASSVDGQGNYGYTF. The entire variable domain, with the rest obtained from reference TRBV9 and TRBJ1-2, is as follows: DSGVTQTPKHLITATGQRVTLRCSPRSGDLSVYWYQQSLDQGLQFLIQYYNGEERAKGNILERFSAQQFPDLHSELNLSSLELGDSALYFCASSVDGQGNYGYTFGSGTRLTVV.